These 20 T cell receptor beta chains were sequenced from one sample in a study of shared clonotypes between healthy human individuals. Only CD45RO-negative cells positively selected for CCR7 counted as naive CD8 cells, so terminally differentiated effector memory CD45RA+ cells were excluded. Profiled with immunoSEQ multiplex PCR; TCRdb holds only in-frame clones, not every one. The table has a few million clones, around 93% seen once. Sequences were obtained from naive CD8+ T cells from PBMCs. Receptors were obtained from a man aged 18 to 29 in good health. Some clones in this sample may be carry-over from other donors' samples.

The chain has TRBV11-2 and TRBJ2-1; maybe TRBD1 (6 bases). The germline V gene has CDR1 SGHAT and CDR2 FQNNGV. Between the trimmed V and J ends, which lost 1 base and 2 bases, there was a span of 15 bases. This CDR3 is 17 amino acids long. CDR3 loop: CASSLAPGTGTYNEQFF. The CDR3 DNA is TGTGCCAGCAGCTTAGCCCCCGGCACAGGGACCTACAATGAGCAGTTCTTC.

The sample holds one count of this clone. The chain employs TRBV9 and TRBJ1-3; D is possibly TRBD1 (6 bases). Germline V gene lookup returns CDR1 SGDLS and CDR2 YYNGEE. The length of the CDR3 is 16 residues. With 1 base removed from V and 0 bases from J, the gap between germline ends came to 11 bases. This CDR3 is CASSVKGTNSGNTIYF. The CDR3 DNA is TGTGCCAGCAGCGTAAAGGGGACAAACTCTGGAAACACCATATATTTT.

This rearrangement joins TRBV12-5 to TRBJ2-7; TRBD1 is a possible D gene (5 bases). This CDR3 is built from 15 residues. Trimming shortened V by 0 bases and J by 3 bases, and 12 bases separated the two germline ends. CDR1 LGHNT and CDR2 FRNRAP come from the germline V gene. This chain's CDR3 is CASGLVRGVFYEQYF. In DNA, the CDR3 is TGTGCTAGTGGTTTGGTAAGGGGTGTTTTCTACGAGCAGTACTTC.

V usage is TRBV9 and J usage is TRBJ2-3; no firm D call. The CDR3 spans 12 residues. Trimming shortened V by 0 bases and J by 6 bases, and 5 bases separated the two germline ends. CDR1 and CDR2 (germline): SGDLS, YYNGEE. The chain's CDR3 is CASSVGKDTQYF. CDR3 in DNA: TGTGCCAGCAGCGTAGGGAAGGATACGCAGTATTTT.

This clone appeared a few times. This rearrangement joins TRBV9 to TRBJ2-2; no definite D call. Germline V gene lookup returns CDR1 SGDLS and CDR2 YYNGEE. The CDR3 extends over 14 amino acids. The V and J ends lost 0 bases and 6 bases respectively, with 9 bases between them. CDR3 bases: TGTGCCAGCAGCGTAGGAACCAACTCCGGGGAGCTGTTTTTT. It yields the protein CASSVGTNSGELFF.

CDR3 bases: TGTGCCATCAGTGAGGTGGTAGCGGGGGACTACGAGCAGTACTTC. This translates into CAISEVVAGDYEQYF. The chain combines TRBV10-3 with TRBJ2-7, with TRBD2 identical over 9 bases. The CDR3 contains 15 residues. The V and J ends lost 2 bases and 3 bases, in that order; junction bases with no gene match: 5. The germline V gene has CDR1 ENHRY and CDR2 SYGVKD.

This clone was detected a few times. The rearrangement links TRBV29-1 to TRBJ1-2, with no clear D. CDR3 length: 12 amino acids. With 4 bases removed from V and 5 bases from J, the gap between germline ends came to 11 bases. CDR1 is SQVTM, CDR2 ANQGSEA, per germline. CDR3 loop: CSVVSRPYGYTF. The CDR3 DNA reads TGCAGCGTTGTATCCAGACCGTATGGCTACACCTTC.

As to this clone: Different DNA sequences within this sample yield the same CDR3. This chain's CDR3 is CASSTIPGSSYNEQFF. The CDR3 bases are TGTGCCAGTAGTACCATCCCAGGGAGCTCCTACAATGAGCAGTTCTTC. The rearrangement uses TRBV19 and TRBJ2-1; the D gene could be TRBD1 or TRBD2 (5 bases each). Trimming cost V 4 bases and J 0 bases, with 13 bases left between them. The CDR3 runs to 16 residues. Germline loops: CDR1 LNHDA, CDR2 SQIVND (reference sequence).

Of note for this clone: Within the sample, other DNA sequences also encode this same CDR3. This chain uses TRBV27 with TRBJ1-3; D unresolved. Germline V lookup: CDR1 MNHEY, CDR2 SMNVEV (reference sequence). The CDR3 is made up of 14 amino acids. V gave up 6 bases and J gave up 0 bases, with 9 bases separating them. In DNA, the CDR3 is TGTGCCAGCAGCCGAGGAGTCTCTGGAAACACCATATATTTT. Translated, it gives CASSRGVSGNTIYF.

About this clone: This specimen includes other DNA sequences encoding the same CDR3. The chain couples TRBV19 to TRBJ2-7; TRBD1 matches 11 bases. CDR1 is LNHDA, CDR2 SQIVND, per germline (reference sequence). After removal of 4 bases from V and 2 bases from J, the junction contained 4 bases not matched to a gene. This CDR3 has 15 amino acids. The CDR3 loop reads CASSSPGQGAYEQYF. The DNA for the CDR3 is TGTGCCAGTAGTAGTCCGGGACAGGGGGCCTACGAGCAGTACTTC.

This clone was recorded once. This sequence joins TRBV2 and TRBJ1-3; 8 positions match TRBD1. With V trimmed by 8 bases and J by 1 base, 16 bases remained unmatched. The germline V gene has CDR1 SNHLY and CDR2 FYNNEI. The CDR3 loop spans 18 amino acids. This CDR3 reads CASRRDRSFMTSGNTIYF. In nucleotides, the CDR3 is TGTGCCAGCCGCCGGGACAGGTCCTTCATGACTTCTGGAAACACCATATATTTT. The full variable domain, rest sourced from reference TRBV2 and TRBJ1-3, is EPEVTQTPSHQVTQMGQEVILRCVPISNHLYFYWYRQILGQKVEFLVSFYNNEISEKSEIFDDQFSVERPDGSNFTLKIRSTKLEDSAMYFCASRRDRSFMTSGNTIYFGEGSWLTVV.

CDR3 amino acids: CAIHRGYEQFF. CDR3 sequence (DNA): TGTGCCATTCACAGGGGCTATGAGCAGTTCTTC. V gene TRBV10-3 combines with J gene TRBJ2-1, with 7 bases lining up with TRBD1. Germline V lookup: CDR1 ENHRY, CDR2 SYGVKD. Trimming removed 9 bases from V and 8 bases from J; junction bases left unmatched: 4. This CDR3 has 11 residues.

The chain joins TRBV19 to TRBJ2-7; TRBD1 matches 9 bases. In germline, CDR1 is LNHDA, CDR2 SQIVND (reference sequence). V shed 3 bases and J 0 bases; nucleotides not matched to a gene: 3. The CDR3 is 15 amino acids. CDR3 DNA: TGTGCCAGTAGTATCCTGGGACAGGGCTCCTACGAGCAGTACTTC. It is translated as CASSILGQGSYEQYF.

The chain's CDR3 is CASSENFMNTEAFF. CDR3 DNA: TGCGCCAGCAGTGAGAACTTCATGAACACTGAAGCTTTCTTT. The chain links TRBV10-2 to TRBJ1-1, with D hard to call. The CDR3 is 14 residues long. CDR1 and CDR2 from the germline V gene are WSHSY and SAAADI. The germline V and J ends were trimmed by 2 bases and 0 bases, with 7 bases remaining between them.

The chain has TRBV7-6 and TRBJ2-1; D is ambiguous. V lost 0 bases to trimming and J lost 2 bases, with 5 bases between them. Germline values: CDR1 SGHVS, CDR2 FNYEAQ. This CDR3 contains 14 residues. CDR3 amino acids: CASSLAGPYNEQFF. The CDR3 DNA follows: TGTGCCAGCAGCTTAGCGGGCCCCTACAATGAGCAGTTCTTC.

The chain recombines TRBV28 with TRBJ2-7, with D perhaps TRBD2 (6 bases). The V gene lost 6 bases and the J gene lost 1 base, with 10 bases spanning the gap. Germline assignment: CDR1 MDHEN and CDR2 SYDVKM. The CDR3 sequence is 13 residues long. The CDR3 bases are TGTGCCAGCAGCGTCGGGACTTCCTACGAGCAGTACTTC. It is translated as CASSVGTSYEQYF. The full variable domain, rest sourced from reference TRBV28 and TRBJ2-7, is DVKVTQSSRYLVKRTGEKVFLECVQDMDHENMFWYRQDPGLGLRLIYFSYDVKMKEKGDIPEGYSVSREKKERFSLILESASTNQTSMYLCASSVGTSYEQYFGPGTRLTVT.

The rearrangement joins TRBV7-2 to TRBJ1-5; 9 bases agree with TRBD1. Trimming removed 5 bases from V and 6 bases from J; junction bases left unmatched: 5. CDR3 length: 14 residues. The germline CDR1 and CDR2 sequences are SGHTA and FQGNSA. The chain's CDR3 is CASSTTGGSQPQHF. In nucleotides, the CDR3 is TGTGCCAGCAGCACGACAGGGGGAAGTCAGCCCCAGCATTTT.

The chain employs TRBV27 and TRBJ1-5; D perhaps matches TRBD1 (5 bases). The CDR3 has 12 amino acids. V lost 6 bases and J 8 bases, leaving 11 bases between the germline ends. Germline values: CDR1 MNHEY, CDR2 SMNVEV (reference sequence). The CDR3: CASSLQGEPQHF. The DNA of the CDR3 is TGTGCCAGCAGCCTCCAGGGCGAGCCCCAGCATTTT.

The chain carries TRBV7-2 and TRBJ1-5; D uncertain. The germline gives CDR1 SGHTA, CDR2 FQGNSA. The CDR3 contains 13 residues. V was pared by 9 bases and J by 4 bases, with 13 bases between. The DNA of the CDR3 is TGTGCCAGTCAACCTGGTCGGAATCAGCCCCAGCATTTT. Translating it yields CASQPGRNQPQHF.

The chain recombines TRBV7-9 with TRBJ2-7, with 7 bases lining up with TRBD1. CDR3 size: 15 residues. Germline CDR1 reads SEHNR; CDR2 reads FQNEAQ (reference sequence). The junction had 9 bases not matched to a gene; V was cut back by 4 bases and J by 3 bases. The CDR3 protein is CASSSPTGELYEQYF. The CDR3 bases are TGTGCCAGCAGCTCGCCTACAGGGGAACTCTACGAGCAGTACTTC.